One sample yielded the 21 T cell receptor beta chains listed below, sequenced in a study of blood T cell repertoires in COVID-19. The table came from immunoSEQ multiplex PCR; TCRdb's copy has only in-frame clones and leaves some out. There are a few hundred thousand clones in the sample; around 78% occur only once, and 4.6% lies in the top ten. Input material: peripheral blood. The receptors were gathered from a man aged 55-75 years who had recovered from COVID-19.

At least ten counts were recorded for this clone. The sample holds other DNA sequences that translate to the same CDR3. The chain joins TRBV18 to TRBJ1-1, with TRBD1 matching over 7 bases. This CDR3 has 14 residues. V lost 5 bases to trimming and J lost 1 base; unmatched junction nucleotides: 4. From germline, CDR1 is KGHSH and CDR2 LQKENI. DNA of the CDR3: TGTGCCAGCTCAAGGGACAGAAAGAACACTGAAGCTTTCTTT. This gives the protein CASSRDRKNTEAFF.

CDR3 DNA: TGTGCCAGCAGTGAATCCGGGACAGGGTATGGCTACACCTTC. This translates into CASSESGTGYGYTF. J is TRBJ1-2 and V is TRBV2; 9 nucleotides match TRBD1. The CDR3 is made up of 14 amino acids. The J segment lost 5 bases and the V segment lost 2 bases, leaving 3 bases of the junction unmatched. Germline V gene data show CDR1 as SNHLY and CDR2 as FYNNEI. Based on the CDR3 plus reference TRBV2 and TRBJ1-2, the full variable domain is EPEVTQTPSHQVTQMGQEVILRCVPISNHLYFYWYRQILGQKVEFLVSFYNNEISEKSEIFDDQFSVERPDGSNFTLKIRSTKLEDSAMYFCASSESGTGYGYTFGSGTRLTVV.

V gene TRBV28 combines with J gene TRBJ2-7, with D possibly matching TRBD2 (5 bases). The CDR3 has 12 amino acids. Germline V gene data show CDR1 as MDHEN and CDR2 as SYDVKM. Trimming pared 2 bases from V and 4 bases from J, leaving 6 bases between. The DNA of the CDR3 is TGTGCCAGCAGTTTAACTAGTTACGAGCAGTACTTC. The encoded protein is CASSLTSYEQYF.

J is TRBJ2-2 and V is TRBV5-1; D remains ambiguous. The CDR3 consists of 14 residues. Between the trimmed V and J ends, which lost 0 bases and 5 bases, there was a span of 8 bases. The germline CDR1 and CDR2 sequences are SGHRS and YFSETQ. This chain's CDR3 is CASSLVVGTGELFF. The DNA for the CDR3 is TGCGCCAGCAGCTTGGTAGTTGGTACCGGGGAGCTGTTTTTT.

The rearrangement links TRBV3-1 (or the pseudogene TRBV3-2) to TRBJ2-2; the D gene is possibly TRBD1 (6 bases). CDR1 and CDR2 from the germline V gene are LGHDT and YNNKEL (reference sequence). There are 16 residues in the CDR3. Between the trimmed V and J ends, which lost 1 base and 3 bases, there was a span of 12 bases. Here the CDR3 reads CASSQVGGADTGELFF. CDR3 DNA sequence: TGTGCCAGCAGCCAAGTAGGGGGAGCAGACACCGGGGAGCTGTTTTTT.

The CDR3 region is CASSLGGRAKDTQYF. The CDR3 DNA is TGTGCCAGCAGTTTAGGCGGGAGGGCCAAAGATACGCAGTATTTT. The chain joins TRBV6-5 to TRBJ2-3; 9 bases agree with TRBD2. V was clipped by 4 bases and J by 5 bases; unmatched bases: 7. Germline V lookup: CDR1 MNHEY, CDR2 SVGAGI. This CDR3 has 15 amino acids.

V is TRBV6-5 and J is TRBJ2-3; 10 positions match TRBD2. The CDR3 spans 14 residues. Germline CDR1 MNHEY, CDR2 SVGAGI. The J segment lost 4 bases and the V segment lost 8 bases, leaving 6 bases of the junction unmatched. This CDR3 reads CASGSGGTADTQYF. Written as DNA, the CDR3 is TGTGCCAGCGGTAGCGGGGGGACCGCAGATACGCAGTATTTT.

The chain combines TRBV29-1 with TRBJ1-1; D unclear. V gave up 4 bases and J gave up 7 bases, with 13 bases separating them. Germline values: CDR1 SQVTM, CDR2 ANQGSEA. The CDR3 is 12 residues long. For the CDR3, the DNA is TGCAGCGTTGGGGTGTTGGGCCGTGAAGCTTTCTTT. It yields the protein CSVGVLGREAFF.

The genes are TRBV7-2 and TRBJ1-2; D possibly corresponds to TRBD1 (6 bases). The germline V and J ends were trimmed by 3 bases and 4 bases, with 12 bases remaining between them. This CDR3 spans 14 amino acids. CDR1 is SGHTA and CDR2 is FQGNSA in the germline V gene. The CDR3 nucleotides are TGTGCCAGCAGCTTCCGTCCGACAGGCTATGGCTACACCTTC. Amino acids: CASSFRPTGYGYTF. The full variable domain, with the rest looked up from reference TRBV7-2 and TRBJ1-2, is GAGVSQSPSNKVTEKGKDVELRCDPISGHTALYWYRQSLGQGLEFLIYFQGNSAPDKSGLPSDRFSAERTGGSVSTLTIQRTQQEDSAVYLCASSFRPTGYGYTFGSGTRLTVV.

The CDR3 bases are TGTGCCAGCAGTTTAAATATCTACGAGCAGTACTTC. Translating gives CASSLNIYEQYF. This chain links TRBV2 with TRBJ2-7; no reliable D call. Trimming removed 5 bases from V and 3 bases from J, with 8 bases in between. Germline CDR1 and CDR2: SNHLY and FYNNEI. This CDR3 region has 12 residues.

This sequence joins TRBV24-1 and TRBJ2-1, with D possibly being TRBD2 (6 bases). V dropped 5 bases and J dropped 7 bases, with 17 bases sitting between them. Germline V gene lookup returns CDR1 KGHDR and CDR2 SFDVKD. The CDR3 is 15 amino acids. CDR3 protein: CATSAGRGNGNEQFF. CDR3 nucleotide sequence: TGTGCCACCAGTGCGGGTCGGGGGAACGGTAATGAGCAGTTCTTC.

The rearrangement links TRBV24-1 to TRBJ1-5; D uncertain. The CDR3 length is 15 residues. V was pared by 2 bases and J by 4 bases, with 11 bases between. Germline V gives CDR1 KGHDR, CDR2 SFDVKD. For the CDR3, the DNA is TGTGCCACCAGTGATTCGCGGCAGAGTAATCAGCCCCAGCATTTT. Translating it yields CATSDSRQSNQPQHF.

The chain joins TRBV27 to TRBJ1-2, with 10 bases identical to TRBD1. Germline CDR1 MNHEY, CDR2 SMNVEV (reference sequence). V gave up 6 bases and J gave up 14 bases; unmatched junction bases: 12. This CDR3 is 13 amino acids long. The CDR3 DNA sequence: TGTGCCAGCAGAAAAAGGGGACAGGGGATGTCTACCTTC. This translates into CASRKRGQGMSTF.

The rearrangement links TRBV2 to TRBJ2-3; D gene uncertain. The CDR3 is 14 residues long. Deletions cut 4 bases from V and 1 base from J, with 9 bases between. Germline CDR1 reads SNHLY; CDR2 reads FYNNEI. This CDR3 reads CASSVLSGTDTQYF. CDR3 nucleotides: TGTGCCAGCAGTGTTCTTTCTGGCACAGATACGCAGTATTTT.

This clone has only one observation. DNA of the CDR3: TGTGCCAGTAGTATCGGACAGGCCCTCGGGGAGACCCAGTACTTC. Protein: CASSIGQALGETQYF. The chain carries TRBV19 and TRBJ2-5; 7 bases are a match to TRBD1. Losses at the gene ends were 3 bases for V and 5 bases for J; bases not matched to a gene: 9. The CDR3 length is 15 residues. From germline, CDR1 is LNHDA and CDR2 SQIVND (reference sequence).

The rearrangement joins TRBV4-1 to TRBJ1-4; D gene uncertain. The CDR3 spans 14 residues. The ends were cut back, 1 base at V and 8 bases at J, with 11 bases in the middle. Germline values: CDR1 MGHRA, CDR2 YSYEKL. The CDR3 DNA reads TGCGCCAGCAGCCAAGGTCCGGGTACGGAAAAACTGTTTTTT. It yields the protein CASSQGPGTEKLFF.

This clone came up a few times. This chain links TRBV5-1 with TRBJ2-7, with a possible D match to TRBD1 (6 bases). Trimming left V 2 bases short and J 3 bases short, with 12 bases between. Germline values: CDR1 SGHRS, CDR2 YFSETQ. The CDR3 consists of 14 residues. CDR3 loop: CASSLDRTNYEQYF. In DNA, the CDR3 is TGCGCCAGCAGCTTAGACAGGACAAACTACGAGCAGTACTTC.

The chain recombines TRBV27 with TRBJ2-1; TRBD2 might be the D (6 bases). The CDR3 covers 15 residues. With 1 base removed from V and 7 bases from J, the gap between germline ends came to 14 bases. Germline CDR1 MNHEY, CDR2 SMNVEV (reference sequence). CDR3 bases: TGTGCCAGCAGTTTATTCTCCCTTCTAGCGAATGAGCAGTTCTTC. This sequence encodes CASSLFSLLANEQFF.

This rearrangement joins TRBV3-1 (or the pseudogene TRBV3-2) to TRBJ2-7; D ambiguous. Germline V gene lookup returns CDR1 LGHDT and CDR2 YNNKEL (reference sequence). The V gene lost 0 bases and the J gene lost 5 bases, with 14 bases spanning the gap. This CDR3 spans 15 amino acids. This CDR3 is CASSQDFLGRDEQYF. The CDR3 DNA reads as TGTGCCAGCAGCCAAGATTTTTTAGGCCGGGACGAGCAGTACTTC.

The V call is TRBV10-1, the J call TRBJ1-2; D not certain. This CDR3 has 15 residues. CDR1 WNHNN and CDR2 SYGVQD come from the germline V gene (reference sequence). V lost 5 bases, J lost 5 bases, and 18 bases lay in between. The CDR3 loop reads CASSPGMGARYGYTF. Here the CDR3 DNA reads TGCGCCAGCAGTCCGGGAATGGGCGCACGGTATGGCTACACCTTC.

The rearrangement joins TRBV19 to TRBJ1-2; unclear D gene. This CDR3 contains 14 residues. V lost 7 bases and J lost 0, with 12 bases in between. Germline V gene lookup returns CDR1 LNHDA and CDR2 SQIVND (reference sequence). In nucleotides, the CDR3 is TGTGCCAGTATCCCTGACACCTCTAACTATGGCTACACCTTC. Protein product: CASIPDTSNYGYTF.